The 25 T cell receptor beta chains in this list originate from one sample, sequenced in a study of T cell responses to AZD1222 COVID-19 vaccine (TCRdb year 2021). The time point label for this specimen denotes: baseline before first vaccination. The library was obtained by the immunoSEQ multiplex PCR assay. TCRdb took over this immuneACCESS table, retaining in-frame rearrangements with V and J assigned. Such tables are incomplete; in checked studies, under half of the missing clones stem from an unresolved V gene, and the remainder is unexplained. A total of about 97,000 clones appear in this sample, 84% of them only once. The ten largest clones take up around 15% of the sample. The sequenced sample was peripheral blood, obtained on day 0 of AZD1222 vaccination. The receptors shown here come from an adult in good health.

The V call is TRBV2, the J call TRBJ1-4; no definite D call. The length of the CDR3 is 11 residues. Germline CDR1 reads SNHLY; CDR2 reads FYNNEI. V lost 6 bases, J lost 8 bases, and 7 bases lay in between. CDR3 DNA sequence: TGTGCCAGCAGCCCCGAGGAAAAACTGTTTTTT. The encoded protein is CASSPEEKLFF.

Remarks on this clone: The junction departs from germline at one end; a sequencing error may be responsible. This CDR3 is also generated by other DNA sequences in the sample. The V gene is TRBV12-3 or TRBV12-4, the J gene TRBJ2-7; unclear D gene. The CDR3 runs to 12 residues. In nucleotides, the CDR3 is TGTGCCAGTAGTTTAACCTCCTACGAGCAGTACTTC. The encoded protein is CASSLTSYEQYF.

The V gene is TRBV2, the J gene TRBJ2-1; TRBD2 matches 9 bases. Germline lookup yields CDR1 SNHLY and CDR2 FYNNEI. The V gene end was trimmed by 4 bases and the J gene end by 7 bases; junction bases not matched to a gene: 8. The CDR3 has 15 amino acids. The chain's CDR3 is CASSGGLAGLNEQFF. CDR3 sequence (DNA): TGTGCCAGCAGTGGTGGGCTAGCGGGACTGAATGAGCAGTTCTTC.

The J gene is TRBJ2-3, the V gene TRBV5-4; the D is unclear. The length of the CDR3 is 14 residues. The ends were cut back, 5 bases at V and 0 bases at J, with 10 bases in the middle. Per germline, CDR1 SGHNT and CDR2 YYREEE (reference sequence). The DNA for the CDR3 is TGTGCCAGCAGTACGGATCGGAGCACAGATACGCAGTATTTT. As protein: CASSTDRSTDTQYF.

In DNA, the CDR3 is TGTGCCAGCTCAAAGATAGGACAGGGTGGACTAGAGACCCAGTACTTC. Translating it yields CASSKIGQGGLETQYF. This chain joins TRBV18 and TRBJ2-5; 8 bases map to TRBD1. Germline CDR1 KGHSH, CDR2 LQKENI. The CDR3 runs to 16 residues. V shed 5 bases, J shed 4 bases, and the junction held 12 bases outside the gene matches.

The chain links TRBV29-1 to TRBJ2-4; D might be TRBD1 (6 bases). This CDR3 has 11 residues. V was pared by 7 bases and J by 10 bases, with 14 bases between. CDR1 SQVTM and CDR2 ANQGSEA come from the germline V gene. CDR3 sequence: CSGSEQGIQYF. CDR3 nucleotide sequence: TGCAGCGGTTCAGAGCAGGGGATTCAGTACTTC. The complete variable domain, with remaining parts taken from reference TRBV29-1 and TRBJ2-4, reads SAVISQKPSRDICQRGTSLTIQCQVDSQVTMMFWYRQQPGQSLTLIATANQGSEATYESGFVIDKFPISRPNLTFSTLTVSNMSPEDSSIYLCSGSEQGIQYFGAGTRLSVL.

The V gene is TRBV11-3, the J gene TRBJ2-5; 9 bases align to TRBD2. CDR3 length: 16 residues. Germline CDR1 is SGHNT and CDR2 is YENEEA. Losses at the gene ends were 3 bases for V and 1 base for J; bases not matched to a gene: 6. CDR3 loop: CASSLRLAGPQETQYF. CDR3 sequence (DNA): TGTGCCAGCAGCTTGAGGCTAGCGGGGCCCCAAGAGACCCAGTACTTC. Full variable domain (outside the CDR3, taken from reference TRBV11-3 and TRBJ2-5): EAGVVQSPRYKIIEKKQPVAFWCNPISGHNTLYWYLQNLGQGPELLIRYENEEAVDDSQLPKDRFSAERLKGVDSTLKIQPAELGDSAVYLCASSLRLAGPQETQYFGPGTRLLVL.

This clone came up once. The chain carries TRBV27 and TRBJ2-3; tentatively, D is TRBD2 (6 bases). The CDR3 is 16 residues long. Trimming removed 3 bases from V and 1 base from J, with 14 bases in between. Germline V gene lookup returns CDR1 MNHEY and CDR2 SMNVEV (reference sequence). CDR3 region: CASSLGGASRTDTQYF. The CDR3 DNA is TGTGCCAGCAGTTTGGGCGGGGCTAGTCGCACAGATACGCAGTATTTT.

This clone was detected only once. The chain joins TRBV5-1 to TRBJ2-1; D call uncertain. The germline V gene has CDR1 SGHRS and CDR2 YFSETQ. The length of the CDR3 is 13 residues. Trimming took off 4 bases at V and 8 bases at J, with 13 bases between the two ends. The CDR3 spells CASSSGSWDEQFF. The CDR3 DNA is TGCGCCAGCAGCAGTGGGTCCTGGGATGAGCAGTTCTTC.

The CDR3 protein is CASSKSAYSNQPQHF. In DNA, the CDR3 is TGTGCCAGCAGCAAGTCGGCTTATAGCAATCAGCCCCAGCATTTT. The chain employs TRBV21-1 and TRBJ1-5. TRBV21-1 is designated a pseudogene. The CDR3 is made up of 15 amino acids.

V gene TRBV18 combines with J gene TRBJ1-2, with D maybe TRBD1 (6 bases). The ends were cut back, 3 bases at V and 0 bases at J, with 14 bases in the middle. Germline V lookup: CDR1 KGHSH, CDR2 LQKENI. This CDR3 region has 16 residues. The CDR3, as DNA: TGTGCCAGCTCACCTGACAGGCTGTTAGCTAACTATGGCTACACCTTC. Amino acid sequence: CASSPDRLLANYGYTF.

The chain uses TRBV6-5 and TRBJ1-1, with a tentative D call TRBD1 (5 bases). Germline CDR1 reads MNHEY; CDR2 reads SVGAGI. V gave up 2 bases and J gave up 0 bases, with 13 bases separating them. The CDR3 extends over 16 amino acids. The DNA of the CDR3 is TGTGCCAGCAGTTACGGGCAGGGAGTCCTGAACACTGAAGCTTTCTTT. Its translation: CASSYGQGVLNTEAFF.

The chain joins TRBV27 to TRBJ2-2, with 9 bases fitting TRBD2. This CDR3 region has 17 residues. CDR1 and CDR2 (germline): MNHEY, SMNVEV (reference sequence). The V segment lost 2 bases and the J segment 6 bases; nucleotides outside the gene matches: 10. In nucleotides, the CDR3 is TGTGCCAGCAGTTTACGGGTCGCTAGCGGGGAGGCCGGGGAGCTGTTTTTT. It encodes CASSLRVASGEAGELFF.

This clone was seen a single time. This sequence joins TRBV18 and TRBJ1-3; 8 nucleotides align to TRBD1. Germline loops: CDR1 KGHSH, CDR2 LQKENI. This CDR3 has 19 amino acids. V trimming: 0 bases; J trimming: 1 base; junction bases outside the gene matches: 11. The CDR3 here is CASSPPRTGPTLSGNTIYF. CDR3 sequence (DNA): TGTGCCAGCTCACCACCGCGGACAGGGCCGACTCTTTCTGGAAACACCATATATTTT.

The CDR3: CASSPHRGSGTEAFF. CDR3 bases: TGTGCCAGCAGCCCCCACAGGGGGTCGGGGACTGAAGCTTTCTTT. The chain combines TRBV21-1 with TRBJ1-1; the table's TRBD1 call for D was not verified on the DNA. TRBV21-1 is a documented pseudogene. The CDR3 runs 15 residues.

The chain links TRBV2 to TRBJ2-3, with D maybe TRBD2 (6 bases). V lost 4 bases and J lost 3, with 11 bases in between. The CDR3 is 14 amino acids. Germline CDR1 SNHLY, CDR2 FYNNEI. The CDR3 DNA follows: TGTGCCAGCAGTGTTAATCGGGGGACAGATACGCAGTATTTT. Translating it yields CASSVNRGTDTQYF.

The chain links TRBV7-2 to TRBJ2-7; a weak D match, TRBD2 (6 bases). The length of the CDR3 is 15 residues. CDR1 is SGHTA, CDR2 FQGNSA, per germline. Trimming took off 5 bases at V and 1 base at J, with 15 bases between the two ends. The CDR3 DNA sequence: TGTGCCAGCAGCCCCCTACTCGGGACTTCCTACGAGCAGTACTTC. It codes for CASSPLLGTSYEQYF.

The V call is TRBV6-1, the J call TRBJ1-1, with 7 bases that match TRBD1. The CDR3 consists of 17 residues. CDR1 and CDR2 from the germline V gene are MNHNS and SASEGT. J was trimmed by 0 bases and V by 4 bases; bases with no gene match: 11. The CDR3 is CASSAATGPGMNTEAFF. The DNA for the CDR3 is TGTGCCAGCAGTGCCGCGACAGGGCCGGGGATGAACACTGAAGCTTTCTTT.

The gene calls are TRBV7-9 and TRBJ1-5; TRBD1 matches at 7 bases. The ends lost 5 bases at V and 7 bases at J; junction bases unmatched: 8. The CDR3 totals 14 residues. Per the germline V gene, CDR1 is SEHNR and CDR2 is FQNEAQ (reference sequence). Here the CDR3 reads CASSVGTEGQPQHF. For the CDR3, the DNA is TGTGCCAGCAGCGTCGGGACAGAGGGGCAGCCCCAGCATTTT.

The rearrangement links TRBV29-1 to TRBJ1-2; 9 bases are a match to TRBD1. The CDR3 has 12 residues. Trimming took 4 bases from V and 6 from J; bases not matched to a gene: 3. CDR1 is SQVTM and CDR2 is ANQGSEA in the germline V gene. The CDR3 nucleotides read TGCAGCGTTGGGGGGACAGGGAATGGCTACACCTTC. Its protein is CSVGGTGNGYTF.

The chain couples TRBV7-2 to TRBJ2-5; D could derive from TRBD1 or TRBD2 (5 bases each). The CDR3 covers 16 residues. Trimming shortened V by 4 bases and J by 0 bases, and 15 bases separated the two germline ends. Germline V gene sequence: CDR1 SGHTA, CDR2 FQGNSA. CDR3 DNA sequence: TGTGCCAGCAGCTCTCCTCGGGACCTGTACCAAGAGACCCAGTACTTC. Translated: CASSSPRDLYQETQYF.

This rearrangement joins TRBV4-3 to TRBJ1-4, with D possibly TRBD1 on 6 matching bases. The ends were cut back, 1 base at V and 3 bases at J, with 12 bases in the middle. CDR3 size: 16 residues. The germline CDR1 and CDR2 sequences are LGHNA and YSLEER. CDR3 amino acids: CASSQGGPGANEKLFF. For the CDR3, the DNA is TGCGCCAGCAGCCAAGGGGGGCCAGGGGCTAATGAAAAACTGTTTTTT.

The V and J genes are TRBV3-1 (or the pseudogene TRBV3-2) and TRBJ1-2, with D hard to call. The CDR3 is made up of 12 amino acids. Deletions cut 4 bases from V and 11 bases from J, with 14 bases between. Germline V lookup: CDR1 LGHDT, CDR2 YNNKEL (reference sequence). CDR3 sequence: CASSRGEEGYTF. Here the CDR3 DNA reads TGTGCCAGCAGCCGGGGAGAGGAAGGATACACCTTC.

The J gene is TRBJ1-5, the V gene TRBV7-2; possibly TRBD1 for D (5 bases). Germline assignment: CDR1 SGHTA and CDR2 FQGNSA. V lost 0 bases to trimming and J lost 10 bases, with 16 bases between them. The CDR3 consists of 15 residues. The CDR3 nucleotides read TGTGCCAGCAGCTTAGCGGCGGGGGTGGAAAAACCCCAGCATTTT. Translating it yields CASSLAAGVEKPQHF.

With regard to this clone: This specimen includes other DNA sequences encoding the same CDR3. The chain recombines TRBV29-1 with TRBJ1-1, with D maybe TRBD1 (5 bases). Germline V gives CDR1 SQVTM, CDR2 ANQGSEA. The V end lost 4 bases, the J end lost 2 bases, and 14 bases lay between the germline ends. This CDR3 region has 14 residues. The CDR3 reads CSVAQGNPNTEAFF. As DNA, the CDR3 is TGCAGCGTTGCCCAGGGAAATCCCAACACTGAAGCTTTCTTT.